The 23 T cell receptor beta chains below all came from one sample that was sequenced in a study of lymphopenia after photon versus proton radiotherapy. The repertoire was sequenced with immunoSEQ multiplex PCR; TCRdb's copy has only in-frame clones and lacks some. The sample holds about 18,000 clones, around 90% seen once. The specimen comprised peripheral blood, sampled from a patient treated with photon-based radiotherapy. The receptors shown here come from a woman aged 40 to 55 with cholangiocarcinoma.

This chain connects TRBV30 to TRBJ1-4, with TRBD1 matching 7 bases. CDR3 size: 14 residues. With V trimmed by 3 bases and J by 7 bases, 8 bases remained unmatched. The germline V gene has CDR1 GTSNPN and CDR2 SVGIG (reference sequence). For the CDR3, the DNA is TGTGCCTGGAGGCGGGACAGACGGGGTGAAAAACTGTTTTTT. It specifies CAWRRDRRGEKLFF.

The gene calls are TRBV7-2 and TRBJ1-6; D perhaps matches TRBD1 (6 bases). From germline, CDR1 is SGHTA and CDR2 FQGNSA. V gave up 4 bases and J gave up 10 bases, with 14 bases separating them. The CDR3 covers 14 residues. In DNA form, the CDR3 reads TGTGCCAGCAGCTACCTGACAGGAGGGTCACCCCTCCACTTT. It encodes CASSYLTGGSPLHF.

The table lists this clone with a few counts. The chain is built from TRBV28 and TRBJ1-2; TRBD1 matches at 9 bases. CDR1 MDHEN and CDR2 SYDVKM come from the germline V gene. V gave up 4 bases and J gave up 5 bases; unmatched junction bases: 5. This CDR3 contains 14 residues. This CDR3 reads CASSSIGTGYGYTF. DNA of the CDR3: TGTGCCAGCAGTTCGATCGGGACAGGGTATGGCTACACCTTC.

The chain has TRBV21-1 and TRBJ1-5; TRBD1, the table's D call, lacks a check against the DNA. TRBV21-1 is noted as a pseudogene. The CDR3 is made up of 16 amino acids. CDR3: CASSKGPQGANQPQHF. The CDR3 nucleotides are TGTGCCAGCAGCAAAGGTCCGCAGGGGGCCAATCAGCCCCAGCATTTT.

Here the CDR3 reads CASSLNSATLYF. The CDR3 coding sequence is TGTGCCAGCAGTTTGAATAGCGCAACCCTGTACTTC. The rearrangement joins TRBV28 to TRBJ2-7; a weak D match, TRBD2 (5 bases). Germline assignment: CDR1 MDHEN and CDR2 SYDVKM. The CDR3 spans 12 residues. V was pared by 3 bases and J by 12 bases, with 15 bases between.

The chain has TRBV6-1 and TRBJ1-5, with TRBD1 matching over 9 bases. The CDR3 is 17 residues long. CDR1 MNHNS and CDR2 SASEGT come from the germline V gene. The V and J ends lost 2 bases and 0 bases, in that order; junction bases with no gene match: 5. CDR3 sequence reads: CASSETGGLYSNQPQHF. In nucleotides, the CDR3 is TGTGCCAGCAGTGAAACAGGGGGCCTTTATAGCAATCAGCCCCAGCATTTT.

The rearrangement links TRBV6-1 to TRBJ1-2; D remains ambiguous. This CDR3 region has 15 residues. Per the germline V gene, CDR1 is MNHNS and CDR2 is SASEGT. Between the trimmed V and J ends, which lost 4 bases and 4 bases, there was a span of 16 bases. CDR3 residues: CASSGFSNELYGYTF. The DNA for the CDR3 is TGTGCCAGCAGTGGCTTCTCAAATGAACTCTATGGCTACACCTTC.

CDR3 nucleotide sequence: TGTGCCAGCAGTCCAGACAGTGCCGGAGGTCAGCCCCAGCATTTT. Translated, it gives CASSPDSAGGQPQHF. This chain joins TRBV7-2 and TRBJ1-5, with D possibly being TRBD1 (5 bases). The CDR3 covers 15 residues. Between the trimmed V and J ends, which lost 6 bases and 6 bases, there was a span of 18 bases. Germline-derived CDR1 and CDR2 are SGHTA and FQGNSA.

V is TRBV5-1 and J is TRBJ2-3, with a tentative D call TRBD1 (5 bases). The V and J ends lost 0 bases and 5 bases respectively, with 10 bases between them. Germline CDR1 SGHRS, CDR2 YFSETQ. This CDR3 has 14 residues. The CDR3 sequence is CASSLAQGKDTQYF. The CDR3 nucleotides read TGCGCCAGCAGCTTGGCCCAGGGCAAAGATACGCAGTATTTT.

The J gene is TRBJ2-2, the V gene TRBV9; D not certain. The CDR3 length is 15 residues. With 0 bases removed from V and 4 bases from J, the gap between germline ends came to 10 bases. CDR1 and CDR2 from the germline V gene are SGDLS and YYNGEE. CDR3 coding DNA: TGTGCCAGCAGCGTAGGCTGGAAACTCACCGGGGAGCTGTTTTTT. Translation gives CASSVGWKLTGELFF. Using reference TRBV9 and TRBJ2-2 for the parts outside the CDR3, the full variable domain is DSGVTQTPKHLITATGQRVTLRCSPRSGDLSVYWYQQSLDQGLQFLIQYYNGEERAKGNILERFSAQQFPDLHSELNLSSLELGDSALYFCASSVGWKLTGELFFGEGSRLTVL.

This clone was seen a handful of times. V and J are TRBV4-2 and TRBJ1-1, with 8 bases that match TRBD1. In germline, CDR1 is LGHNA, CDR2 YNFKEQ. This CDR3 comprises 14 residues. V was pared by 6 bases and J by 2 bases, with 5 bases of the junction left unmatched. The CDR3 DNA sequence: TGTGCCAGCAGGCGGACAGGGACAAACACTGAAGCTTTCTTT. Its protein product is CASRRTGTNTEAFF.

This chain connects TRBV7-8 to TRBJ1-2, with unresolved D. The V and J ends lost 3 bases and 2 bases respectively, with 7 bases between them. Germline-derived CDR1 and CDR2 are SGHVS and FQNEAQ. The CDR3 contains 13 residues. The CDR3 loop reads CASSLAVNYGYTF. CDR3 in DNA: TGTGCCAGCAGCTTGGCGGTAAACTATGGCTACACCTTC.

The V gene is TRBV5-1, the J gene TRBJ1-2, with 8 bases aligning to TRBD1. V shed 0 bases and J 0 bases; nucleotides not matched to a gene: 7. The CDR3 consists of 17 residues. Germline-derived CDR1 and CDR2 are SGHRS and YFSETQ. The CDR3 nucleotides are TGCGCCAGCAGCTTGGGGACAGGGATTTTTTCTAACTATGGCTACACCTTC. It encodes CASSLGTGIFSNYGYTF.

The chain couples TRBV28 to TRBJ1-5, with D unclear. Trimming stripped 3 bases from V and 1 base from J, with 13 bases between. The CDR3 is 16 residues long. From germline, CDR1 is MDHEN and CDR2 SYDVKM. The CDR3 is CASSLSLGRSNQPQHF. The DNA of the CDR3 is TGTGCCAGCAGTTTGAGTCTGGGTAGGAGCAATCAGCCCCAGCATTTT.

This sequence joins TRBV5-1 and TRBJ1-3, with no clear D. Germline CDR1 and CDR2: SGHRS and YFSETQ. Trimming removed 0 bases from V and 0 bases from J, with 4 bases in between. The CDR3 extends over 14 amino acids. CDR3 sequence: CASSLGGSGNTIYF. The CDR3 DNA sequence: TGCGCCAGCAGCTTGGGGGGCTCTGGAAACACCATATATTTT.

V gene TRBV11-2 combines with J gene TRBJ1-1; a weak D match, TRBD1 (5 bases). Per germline, CDR1 SGHAT and CDR2 FQNNGV. The CDR3 sequence is 11 residues long. V lost 3 bases, J lost 11 bases, and 10 bases lay in between. For the CDR3, the DNA is TGTGCCAGCAGCTTGGGGGGAGAGGCTTTCTTT. Translation: CASSLGGEAFF.

V usage is TRBV2 and J usage is TRBJ1-2; 12 bases align to TRBD1. The CDR3 length is 16 residues. Germline lookup yields CDR1 SNHLY and CDR2 FYNNEI. With V trimmed by 4 bases and J by 9 bases, 12 bases remained unmatched. The CDR3 sequence is CASSASGTGGSGSYTF. The CDR3 DNA follows: TGTGCCAGCAGTGCCTCCGGGACAGGGGGCTCTGGGAGCTACACCTTC.

This clone was seen a single time. DNA for the CDR3: TGTGCCAGCAGCTTGGGGGTTGGGGACGGAAATGAAAAACTGTTTTTT. It encodes CASSLGVGDGNEKLFF. This chain connects TRBV5-6 to TRBJ1-4; a possible D gene is TRBD1 (5 bases). V dropped 0 bases and J dropped 5 bases, with 14 bases sitting between them. CDR1 and CDR2 from the germline V gene are SGHDT and YYEEEE. The CDR3 is 16 residues long.

The chain combines TRBV7-9 with TRBJ1-1; TRBD1 might be the D (5 bases). Germline V gives CDR1 SEHNR, CDR2 FQNEAQ (reference sequence). V was pared by 5 bases and J by 2 bases, with 12 bases between. The length of the CDR3 is 14 residues. The CDR3 region has the DNA TGTGCCAGCAGCCAGCCGGGACCTAACACTGAAGCTTTCTTT. Translated: CASSQPGPNTEAFF.

This CDR3 is CASSQEIKRATDTQYF. The CDR3 DNA sequence: TGCGCCAGCAGCCAAGAGATAAAGAGGGCCACAGATACGCAGTATTTT. This chain uses TRBV4-1 with TRBJ2-3; TRBD2 might be the D (5 bases). CDR3 length: 16 amino acids. Germline-derived CDR1 and CDR2 are MGHRA and YSYEKL. Trimming pared 0 bases from V and 2 bases from J, leaving 12 bases between.

The J gene is TRBJ2-1, the V gene TRBV7-9, with D uncertain. Per the germline V gene, CDR1 is SEHNR and CDR2 is FQNEAQ (reference sequence). This CDR3 region has 13 residues. The V and J ends lost 1 base and 8 bases respectively, with 9 bases between them. CDR3 coding DNA: TGTGCCAGCAGCTTAGTTAGTCTCGATGAGCAGTTCTTC. Protein sequence: CASSLVSLDEQFF.

J is TRBJ2-7 and V is TRBV19; TRBD1 matches at 9 bases. Trimming cost V 5 bases and J 6 bases; bases outside gene matches: 11. The CDR3 is 15 amino acids. The V gene's germline CDR1 is LNHDA and CDR2 SQIVND (reference sequence). CDR3 coding DNA: TGTGCCAGTAGTCTACCGGGACAGGGAACGGGCGAGCAGTACTTC. It yields the protein CASSLPGQGTGEQYF.

The chain couples TRBV6-1 to TRBJ2-1; 13 nucleotides agree with TRBD2. Trimming took 4 bases from V and 7 from J; bases not matched to a gene: 10. This CDR3 is built from 17 residues. The germline V gene has CDR1 MNHNS and CDR2 SASEGT. This CDR3 is CASSGTSGSKTLNEQFF. CDR3 nucleotide sequence: TGTGCCAGCAGTGGGACTAGCGGGAGCAAGACCTTGAATGAGCAGTTCTTC.